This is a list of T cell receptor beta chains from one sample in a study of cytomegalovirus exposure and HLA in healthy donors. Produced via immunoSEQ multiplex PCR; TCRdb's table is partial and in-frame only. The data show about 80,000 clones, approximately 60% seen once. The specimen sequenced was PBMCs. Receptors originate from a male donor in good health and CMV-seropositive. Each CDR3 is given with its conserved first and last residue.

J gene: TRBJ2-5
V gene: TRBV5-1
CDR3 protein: CASKPSGGEETQYF

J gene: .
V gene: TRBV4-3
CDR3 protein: CASSQGAGVRYEQYF

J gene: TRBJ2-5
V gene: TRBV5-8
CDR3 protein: CASSLANGQETQYF

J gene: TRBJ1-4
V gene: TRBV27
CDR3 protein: CASSLPRSPTNEKLFF

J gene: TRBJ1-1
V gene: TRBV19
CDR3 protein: CASSIGDRGRTEAFF

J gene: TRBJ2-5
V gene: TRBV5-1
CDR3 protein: CASSLAVGSQETQYF

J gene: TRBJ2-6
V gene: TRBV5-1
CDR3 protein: CASSLGTGFSGANVLTF

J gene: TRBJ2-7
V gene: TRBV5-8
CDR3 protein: CASSPGSHFSSFSYEQYF

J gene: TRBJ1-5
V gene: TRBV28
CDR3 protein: CASSGPGGGSNQPQHF

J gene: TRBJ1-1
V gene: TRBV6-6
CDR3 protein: CASSYRGGPNTEAFF

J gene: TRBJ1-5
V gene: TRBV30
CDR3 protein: CAWGQGAGQPQHF

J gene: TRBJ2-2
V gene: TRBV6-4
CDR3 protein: CASSAVRGAYTGELFF

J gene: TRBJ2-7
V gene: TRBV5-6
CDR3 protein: CASSLAYRTGNSYEQYF

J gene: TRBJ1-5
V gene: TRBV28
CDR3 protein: CASREGTVGNQPQHF

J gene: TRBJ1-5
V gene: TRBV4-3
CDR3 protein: CASSQDPQGGSNQPQHF

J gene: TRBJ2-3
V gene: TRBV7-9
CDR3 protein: CASSHFGGARGTDTQYF

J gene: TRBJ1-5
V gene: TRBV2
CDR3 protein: CASTVEGGRQPQHF

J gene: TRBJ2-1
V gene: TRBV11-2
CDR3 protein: CASSLVAGRSYNEQFF

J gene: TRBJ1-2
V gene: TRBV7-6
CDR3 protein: CASSGDRGPSGYTF

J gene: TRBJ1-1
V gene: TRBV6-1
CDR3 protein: CASSVQGATEAFF

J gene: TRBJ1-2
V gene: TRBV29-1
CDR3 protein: CSVELGYSGGYPF

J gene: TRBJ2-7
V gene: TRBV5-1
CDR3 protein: CASRAQGQVHEQYF

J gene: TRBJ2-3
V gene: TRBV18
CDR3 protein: CASSPRLAGGKDTQYF

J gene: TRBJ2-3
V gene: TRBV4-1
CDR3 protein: CASSHDPGGSTDTQYF

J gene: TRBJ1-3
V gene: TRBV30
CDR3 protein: CAWSVLSGNTIYF

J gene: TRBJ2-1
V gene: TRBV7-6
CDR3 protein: CASSKNRDKEQFF

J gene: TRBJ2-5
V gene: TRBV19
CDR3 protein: CASSIAGQGKYF

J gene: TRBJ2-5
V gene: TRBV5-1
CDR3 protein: CASSQDRGKTQYF

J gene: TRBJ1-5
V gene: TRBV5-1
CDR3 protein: CASSHGQGDNPPQHF